This T cell receptor (beta chain) was recorded in a study of T cells in tumors after PD-1 blockade (dated by TCRdb to about 2019). Regarding the complete study: Exclusion criteria were prior checkpoint blockade, use of systemic immunosuppressants, or recent radiotherapy or other anti-cancer therapy within 4 weeks. Patients were treated with either pembrolizumab 200 mg every 3 weeks or cemiplimab 350 mg every 2 weeks. Ongoing daily vismodegib 150 mg was also given to a subset of patients during anti-PD-1 treatment. On average, peripheral blood samples yielded under 45,000 unique clonotypes and 100,000 or so TCR templates (range roughly 21,000-270,000). Paired single-cell RNA and TCR sequencing was done in the study on site-matched tumors from patients with BCC or SCC, both before and after anti-PD-1 therapy. To compare blood and tumor clonotypes, bulk TCR sequencing was performed on some 10 peripheral blood samples from 5 patients. RECIST version 1.1 was used to assess clinical response. The research as a whole found: Approximately 40% of the TCR clonotypes from tumors also showed up in blood, and some novel exhausted tumor clones were present in pre-treatment blood, which suggests peripheral recruitment. The source of novel T cell clones was not identified and could include lymphoid organs or rare unexpanded clones within the tumor or its periphery.

The sample's time point label, decoded: before anti-PD-1 therapy. Genomic DNA extracted from tumor biopsies or peripheral blood was used for bulk TCRbeta sequencing, with input ranging from roughly 616 ng to 6,500 ng. Every patient had histologically proven advanced or metastatic basal or squamous cell carcinoma and was a poor candidate for surgical resection. The basal cell carcinoma cohort was made up of 11 patients, and bulk tumor TCR sequencing was performed for seven or eight of these patients. The immunoSEQ platform was used for deep TCRbeta sequencing. In the source study's methods: For further analysis, only productive rearrangements were exported from the immunoSEQ Analyzer. T cell phenotypes were assigned to bulk TCRbeta clonotypes by matching to single-cell RNA+TCR-seq clones sharing the same TCRbeta sequence. Clone enrichment in tumor was calculated as tumor frequency divided by PBMC frequency from bulk TCR sequencing. GLIPH was used to sort TCRs into specificity groups, which are clusters of distinct TCRs that likely recognize common antigens through shared CDR3 motifs. Imported from immuneACCESS, the table was reduced by TCRdb to in-frame sequences with V and J called. These copies leave out some clones; in studies compared against another copy, an unresolved V gene accounts for under half, and the cause of the remainder is not known. D and trimming come from the DNA, and the V and J calls and clone size come from that table. This sample holds roughly 50,000 clones; 79% were observed only once. The ten top clones hold over 15% of the sample.

V and J lose 3 bases and 7 bases, and a span of 17 bases separates them. CDR1 and CDR2 are drawn from the germline V gene: SGDLS, YYNGEE. The CDR3 covers 15 residues, taking in both the cysteine and the phenylalanine. Just the 45-base CDR3 DNA is kept, in frame starting at base 1. This clone was recorded only once. No antigen is known for it. No base quality information exists; no much larger clone differs at one position. The source was PBMCs, collected before anti-PD-1 treatment. The sequence links TRBV9 to TRBJ2-4, with the D assignment possibly TRBD1 or TRBD2, given 5 matching bases for each. This receptor was obtained from a human donor with basal cell carcinoma. The CDR3 region: CASSAGRDPRNIQYF. The DNA sequence follows: TGTGCCAGCAGCGCGGGACGGGACCCGAGGAACATTCAGTACTTC.